Following are 25 T cell receptor beta chains from one sample sequenced in a study of PD-L1 blockade in urothelial cancer. Only in-frame clones appear in the TCRdb table, and some are missing; sequencing was by immunoSEQ multiplex PCR. The table includes 65,000 to 90,000 clones, 84% detected once. Time point specified: pretreatment peripheral blood. Sample: PBMCs, taken around atezolizumab (anti-PD-L1) treatment. These receptors were taken from a woman in her 70s with urothelial cancer.

This clone was picked up a small number of times. This chain connects TRBV5-1 to TRBJ2-1, with D perhaps matching TRBD2 (5 bases). V was clipped by 0 bases and J by 7 bases, with 17 bases between them. Per germline, CDR1 SGHRS and CDR2 YFSETQ. CDR3 length: 16 amino acids. CDR3 loop: CASSLDPDSPGNEQFF. The DNA for the CDR3 is TGCGCCAGCAGCTTGGATCCGGACTCTCCGGGGAATGAGCAGTTCTTC.

The chain recombines TRBV7-9 with TRBJ2-5; tentative D call: TRBD1 (6 bases). The CDR3 has 16 amino acids. With 5 bases removed from V and 1 base from J, the gap between germline ends came to 17 bases. The V gene's germline CDR1 is SEHNR and CDR2 FQNEAQ (reference sequence). CDR3 amino acids: CASSAQRQARQETQYF. The CDR3, as DNA: TGTGCCAGCAGCGCCCAACGACAGGCTCGCCAAGAGACCCAGTACTTC.

This sequence joins TRBV10-3 and TRBJ2-1; 9 positions match TRBD2. Germline V gives CDR1 ENHRY, CDR2 SYGVKD. The CDR3 is made up of 19 amino acids. After removal of 2 bases from V and 6 bases from J, the junction contained 17 bases not matched to a gene. CDR3 protein: CAISELGTSIRQLANEQFF. The CDR3 DNA reads TGTGCCATCAGTGAGCTTGGGACTAGCATACGGCAGCTCGCCAATGAGCAGTTCTTC.

The gene calls are TRBV7-9 and TRBJ2-1; a possible D gene is TRBD2 (6 bases). The CDR3 consists of 15 residues. Germline-derived CDR1 and CDR2 are SEHNR and FQNEAQ (reference sequence). V gave up 2 bases and J gave up 2 bases, with 10 bases separating them. This chain's CDR3 is CASSLRRGPYNEQFF. The CDR3 coding sequence is TGTGCCAGCAGCTTACGGCGGGGACCCTACAATGAGCAGTTCTTC.

The chain recombines TRBV11-3 with TRBJ2-5, with 12 nucleotides matching TRBD2. CDR1 and CDR2 from the germline V gene are SGHNT and YENEEA. Unmatched junction bases numbered 7, after V lost 1 base and J lost 4 bases. This CDR3 has 17 residues. The CDR3 loop is CASSLGLAGGRGETQYF. Here the CDR3 DNA reads TGTGCCAGCAGCTTAGGCCTAGCGGGAGGGCGTGGAGAGACCCAGTACTTC. The full variable domain, its missing parts supplied by reference TRBV11-3 and TRBJ2-5, is EAGVVQSPRYKIIEKKQPVAFWCNPISGHNTLYWYLQNLGQGPELLIRYENEEAVDDSQLPKDRFSAERLKGVDSTLKIQPAELGDSAVYLCASSLGLAGGRGETQYFGPGTRLLVL.

The CDR3 DNA is TGTGCCAGCAGCTTATGGTTACAGGCTGAAGCTTTCTTT. Translating it yields CASSLWLQAEAFF. V gene TRBV7-2 combines with J gene TRBJ1-1, with D perhaps matching TRBD1 (5 bases). The CDR3 contains 13 residues. The V end lost 2 bases, the J end lost 6 bases, and 10 bases lay between the germline ends. Germline V lookup: CDR1 SGHTA, CDR2 FQGNSA.

The chain is built from TRBV6-1 and TRBJ2-3, with no clear D. The length of the CDR3 is 13 residues. V was cut by 6 bases and J by 2 bases, with 9 bases left in between. Germline CDR1 and CDR2: MNHNS and SASEGT. CDR3 bases: TGTGCCAGCAGCGAGCTTTTCACAGATACGCAGTATTTT. This gives the protein CASSELFTDTQYF.

V usage is TRBV7-9 and J usage is TRBJ1-4; TRBD1 matches 12 bases. The CDR3 extends over 17 amino acids. With 9 bases clipped from V and 7 bases from J, the junction kept 15 bases outside the gene matches. Germline V gene lookup returns CDR1 SEHNR and CDR2 FQNEAQ (reference sequence). In nucleotides, the CDR3 is TGTGCCAGACCAGGGGGGACAGGGGGCCCGGGGGGTGAAAAACTGTTTTTT. This encodes CARPGGTGGPGGEKLFF. Full variable domain (remainder filled in from reference TRBV7-9 and TRBJ1-4): DTGVSQNPRHKITKRGQNVTFRCDPISEHNRLYWYRQTLGQGPEFLTYFQNEAQLEKSRLLSDRFSAERPKGSFSTLEIQRTEQGDSAMYLCARPGGTGGPGGEKLFFGSGTQLSVL.

This rearrangement joins TRBV19 to TRBJ2-6; maybe TRBD2 (5 bases). This CDR3 has 16 residues. Trimming took 5 bases from V and 0 from J, leaving 11 bases between them. CDR1 is LNHDA, CDR2 SQIVND, per germline (reference sequence). CDR3 nucleotides: TGTGCCAGTAGTCCACGACGGGGCTCTGGGGCCAACGTCCTGACTTTC. Amino acid sequence: CASSPRRGSGANVLTF.

The rearrangement uses TRBV10-3 and TRBJ2-7, with 7 bases aligning to TRBD2. With 9 bases clipped from V and 5 bases from J, the junction kept 10 bases outside the gene matches. The CDR3 consists of 13 residues. The germline V gene has CDR1 ENHRY and CDR2 SYGVKD. The CDR3 sequence: CAIRGAGVHEQYF. CDR3 nucleotide sequence: TGTGCCATACGAGGGGCGGGGGTCCACGAGCAGTACTTC.

The genes are TRBV6-1 and TRBJ1-2, with D perhaps matching TRBD1 (6 bases). From germline, CDR1 is MNHNS and CDR2 SASEGT. The V end lost 3 bases, the J end lost 5 bases, and 22 bases lay between the germline ends. The CDR3 runs to 17 residues. The CDR3 spells CASSDGRGTGPIYGYTF. DNA of the CDR3: TGTGCCAGCAGTGATGGGAGAGGCACAGGGCCAATTTATGGCTACACCTTC.

V is TRBV5-1 and J is TRBJ2-7; 8 nucleotides agree with TRBD2. With V trimmed by 0 bases and J by 5 bases, 7 bases remained unmatched. This CDR3 has 15 amino acids. The V gene's germline CDR1 is SGHRS and CDR2 YFSETQ. CDR3 region: CASSLVGGTRHEQYF. In DNA, the CDR3 is TGCGCCAGCAGCTTGGTGGGCGGGACTAGACACGAGCAGTACTTC.

This chain joins TRBV10-3 and TRBJ2-1; 12 bases align to TRBD1. In germline, CDR1 is ENHRY, CDR2 SYGVKD. The V gene end was trimmed by 6 bases and the J gene end by 8 bases; junction bases not matched to a gene: 2. CDR3 length: 13 amino acids. CDR3 residues: CAIRGTGGYEQFF. The CDR3 DNA is TGTGCCATCAGGGGGACAGGGGGCTATGAGCAGTTCTTC.

The DNA for the CDR3 is TGTGCCAGCTCCAGGGGGCAGGGGTTCGATGAGCAGTTCTTC. Its translation is CASSRGQGFDEQFF. The V call is TRBV27, the J call TRBJ2-1, with 8 positions matching TRBD1. Looked up from germline, CDR1 is MNHEY and CDR2 is SMNVEV (reference sequence). V shed 8 bases and J 8 bases; nucleotides not matched to a gene: 11. The CDR3 is 14 residues long.

A single count supports this clone. This chain uses TRBV7-2 with TRBJ2-5, with a possible D match to TRBD1 (5 bases). The germline gives CDR1 SGHTA, CDR2 FQGNSA. The CDR3 runs to 14 residues. Trimming cost V 1 base and J 0 bases, with 6 bases left between them. The CDR3 reads CASSLGQHQETQYF. The DNA of the CDR3 is TGTGCCAGCAGCTTAGGACAGCACCAAGAGACCCAGTACTTC.

This clone was seen a handful of times. This chain uses TRBV30 with TRBJ2-3, with 10 bases that match TRBD2. The V and J ends lost 0 bases and 6 bases, in that order; junction bases with no gene match: 6. Germline CDR1 reads GTSNPN; CDR2 reads SVGIG (reference sequence). The CDR3 is made up of 15 amino acids. The CDR3 DNA reads as TGTGCCTGGAGTGTAGCTAGCGGGGGATGGGATACGCAGTATTTT. Protein product: CAWSVASGGWDTQYF. The variable domain in full, completed from reference TRBV30 and TRBJ2-3, reads SQTIHQWPATLVQPVGSPLSLECTVEGTSNPNLYWYRQAAGRGLQLLFYSVGIGQISSEVPQNLSASRPQDRQFILSSKKLLLSDSGFYLCAWSVASGGWDTQYFGPGTRLTVL.

The chain combines TRBV4-2 with TRBJ1-2, with a possible D match to TRBD1 (6 bases). In germline, CDR1 is LGHNA, CDR2 YNFKEQ. Trimming pared 6 bases from V and 2 bases from J, leaving 16 bases between. There are 15 residues in the CDR3. The CDR3 loop reads CASSPGQTVNYGYTF. The DNA of the CDR3 is TGTGCCAGCAGTCCCGGACAGACCGTAAACTATGGCTACACCTTC.

The CDR3 spells CASSYGTGDYEQYF. The CDR3 bases are TGTGCCAGCAGTTATGGGACAGGGGATTACGAGCAGTACTTC. The J gene is TRBJ2-7, the V gene TRBV6-5; 10 positions agree with TRBD1. Trimming removed 3 bases from V and 4 bases from J; junction bases left unmatched: 3. The germline V gene has CDR1 MNHEY and CDR2 SVGAGI. CDR3 length equals 14 residues.

This chain joins TRBV7-2 and TRBJ2-5; D gene ambiguous. The CDR3 consists of 11 residues. With 4 bases removed from V and 3 bases from J, the gap between germline ends came to 3 bases. Germline assignment: CDR1 SGHTA and CDR2 FQGNSA. CDR3 residues: CASSSKETQYF. The CDR3 DNA reads as TGTGCCAGCAGCTCAAAAGAGACCCAGTACTTC.

This chain joins TRBV7-8 and TRBJ2-3; D is unresolved. This CDR3 has 13 amino acids. The germline CDR1 and CDR2 sequences are SGHVS and FQNEAQ. V lost 5 bases and J lost 7, with 13 bases in between. CDR3 nucleotides: TGTGCCAGCAGCCCCACGGGTCCCTATACGCAGTATTTT. It translates to CASSPTGPYTQYF.

The chain carries TRBV5-6 and TRBJ1-2; 9 bases are shared with TRBD1. The CDR3 is made up of 15 amino acids. Germline CDR1 is SGHDT and CDR2 is YYEEEE. With 4 bases clipped from V and 6 bases from J, the junction kept 10 bases outside the gene matches. The CDR3 nucleotides are TGTGCCAGCAGCACCCCGGCGTGGACAGGGGATGGCTACACCTTC. It encodes CASSTPAWTGDGYTF. The whole variable domain, remainder taken from reference TRBV5-6 and TRBJ1-2, is DAGVTQSPTHLIKTRGQQVTLRCSPKSGHDTVSWYQQALGQGPQFIFQYYEEEERQRGNFPDRFSGHQFPNYSSELNVNALLLGDSALYLCASSTPAWTGDGYTFGSGTRLTVV.

The V and J genes are TRBV5-6 and TRBJ2-5; D might be TRBD2 (5 bases). V was trimmed by 5 bases and J by 4 bases, leaving 12 bases between them. Germline V gives CDR1 SGHDT, CDR2 YYEEEE. The CDR3 runs to 13 residues. The CDR3 DNA sequence: TGTGCCAGCAGGGCTGGAGGAGGAGAGACCCAGTACTTC. Translating it yields CASRAGGGETQYF.

This chain joins TRBV10-3 and TRBJ1-1; 8 bases match TRBD1. Germline-derived CDR1 and CDR2 are ENHRY and SYGVKD. V lost 4 bases, J lost 0 bases, and 4 bases stayed unmatched. The CDR3 covers 15 residues. The CDR3 loop is CAISAWTGMNTEAFF. The CDR3 DNA is TGTGCCATCAGTGCCTGGACAGGGATGAACACTGAAGCTTTCTTT.

This clone was detected once. V usage is TRBV10-3 and J usage is TRBJ2-7; a weak D match, TRBD1 (7 bases). The V gene lost 5 bases and the J gene lost 5 bases, with 16 bases spanning the gap. CDR1 and CDR2 from the germline V gene are ENHRY and SYGVKD. The CDR3 contains 14 residues. The CDR3 loop is CAISLKGRGDEQYF. CDR3 nucleotides: TGTGCCATCAGTCTCAAGGGCAGGGGGGACGAGCAGTACTTC.

In this sample, this clone turned up once. This chain uses TRBV12-5 with TRBJ2-2, with 7 positions matching TRBD1. The CDR3 is 15 residues long. Per germline, CDR1 LGHNT and CDR2 FRNRAP. J was trimmed by 0 bases and V by 6 bases; bases with no gene match: 4. The CDR3 DNA is TGTGCTAGTGGCCCCGGGACAGCGAACACCGGGGAGCTGTTTTTT. Encoded protein: CASGPGTANTGELFF.